Listed below are T cell receptor beta chains from one sample, sequenced in a study of identifying expanded T cells in peripheral blood. Profiled with immunoSEQ multiplex PCR; TCRdb holds only in-frame clones, not every one. The data contain roughly 130,000 clones, 80% to 90% of them singletons. What was sequenced was blood. The source is a person aged 18 to 75 in good health. The CDR3 runs from the conserved cysteine through the conserved F or W. The order of the fields is CDR3 protein, CDR3 DNA, D gene, clone size, V gene, J gene. D genes are given only for firm matches. Rows may omit the clone size; those that give it use once, few, many or a size class.

CDR3 protein: CASSASELNIQYF; CDR3 DNA: TGTGCCAGCAGTGCTAGCGAGTTAAACATTCAGTACTTC; D gene: .; clone size: .; V gene: TRBV2; J gene: TRBJ2-4
CDR3 protein: CASSGDETSDTQYF; CDR3 DNA: TGTGCCAGCAGTGGGGACGAGACCTCAGATACGCAGTATTTT; D gene: .; clone size: .; V gene: TRBV7-9; J gene: TRBJ2-3
CDR3 protein: CSAWQNEQFF; CDR3 DNA: TGCAGTGCTTGGCAGAATGAGCAGTTCTTC; D gene: .; clone size: few; V gene: TRBV20-1; J gene: TRBJ2-1
CDR3 protein: CASSYSRETIHF; CDR3 DNA: TGTGCCAGCAGTTACAGCCGGGAAACTATTCACTTC; D gene: .; clone size: .; V gene: TRBV6-5; J gene: TRBJ2-5
CDR3 protein: CASGLGHSTDTQYF; CDR3 DNA: TGTGCTAGTGGTTTAGGACACTCCACAGATACGCAGTATTTT; D gene: .; clone size: .; V gene: TRBV12-5; J gene: TRBJ2-3
CDR3 protein: CASSPGSPLYEQYF; CDR3 DNA: TGTGCCAGCAGTCCAGGATCCCCATTGTACGAGCAGTACTTC; D gene: .; clone size: .; V gene: TRBV6-1; J gene: TRBJ2-7
CDR3 protein: CASSWDRVYNEQFF; CDR3 DNA: TGTGCCAGTAGTTGGGACAGAGTATACAATGAGCAGTTCTTC; D gene: TRBD1; clone size: .; V gene: TRBV19; J gene: TRBJ2-1
CDR3 protein: CASSDTTGRGEQFF; CDR3 DNA: TGTGCCAGCAGCGATACGACAGGGCGCGGCGAGCAGTTCTTC; D gene: TRBD1; clone size: .; V gene: TRBV9; J gene: TRBJ2-1
CDR3 protein: CASRLSGTSVLNEQFF; CDR3 DNA: TGCGCCAGCAGACTATCCGGGACTAGCGTCTTAAATGAGCAGTTCTTC; D gene: TRBD2; clone size: .; V gene: TRBV4-1; J gene: TRBJ2-1
CDR3 protein: CASSKSRLRSAYNEQFF; CDR3 DNA: TGTGCCAGCAGCAAAAGTCGGTTGCGAAGCGCTTACAATGAGCAGTTCTTC; D gene: .; clone size: .; V gene: TRBV21-1; J gene: TRBJ2-1
CDR3 protein: CASSDRIGTDTQYF; CDR3 DNA: TGTGCCAGCAGTGACAGGATAGGGACAGATACGCAGTATTTT; D gene: .; clone size: .; V gene: TRBV2; J gene: TRBJ2-3
CDR3 protein: CASSLNRDSSEAFF; CDR3 DNA: TGTGCCAGCAGCCTGAACAGGGACAGTAGTGAAGCTTTCTTT; D gene: TRBD1; clone size: .; V gene: TRBV7-2; J gene: TRBJ1-1
CDR3 protein: CASSPDQGTDTQYF; CDR3 DNA: TGTGCCAGCTCACCCGATCAGGGAACAGATACGCAGTATTTT; D gene: .; clone size: once; V gene: TRBV18; J gene: TRBJ2-3